This TCR beta chain appears in the sequencing data of a study of blood T cell repertoires in COVID-19. Clones were sequenced by immunoSEQ multiplex PCR, and TCRdb holds only the in-frame ones, with some missing. The table has about 170,000 clones, more than 75% seen once. The sample holds one count of this clone. This CDR3 has 15 residues. The ends lost 8 bases at V and 2 bases at J; junction bases unmatched: 6. Germline V gene sequence: CDR1 MGHDK, CDR2 SYGVNS. This clonotype originated in a man in his late teens or twenties with active or convalescent COVID-19. J is TRBJ2-2 and V is TRBV25-1; 9 bases line up with TRBD2. Material: peripheral blood. The CDR3, as DNA: TGTGCCAGCGGAAGACTAGCGGAAAACACCGGGGAGCTGTTTTTT. Encoded protein: CASGRLAENTGELFF.